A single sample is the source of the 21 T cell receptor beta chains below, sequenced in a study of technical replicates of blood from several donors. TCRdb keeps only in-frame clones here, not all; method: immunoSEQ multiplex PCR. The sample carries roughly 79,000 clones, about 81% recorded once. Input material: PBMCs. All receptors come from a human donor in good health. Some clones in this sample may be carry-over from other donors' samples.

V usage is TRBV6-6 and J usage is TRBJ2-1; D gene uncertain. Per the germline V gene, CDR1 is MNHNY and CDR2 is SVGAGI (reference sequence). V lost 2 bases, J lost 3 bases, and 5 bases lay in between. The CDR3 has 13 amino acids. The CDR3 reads CASSYTDYNEQFF. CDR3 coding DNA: TGTGCCAGCAGTTACACAGACTACAATGAGCAGTTCTTC.

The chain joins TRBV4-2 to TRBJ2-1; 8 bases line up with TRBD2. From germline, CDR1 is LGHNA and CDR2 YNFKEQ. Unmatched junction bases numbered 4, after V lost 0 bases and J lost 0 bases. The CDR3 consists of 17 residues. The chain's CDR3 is CASSQDPSGSSYNEQFF. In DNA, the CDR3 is TGTGCCAGCAGCCAAGATCCCAGCGGGAGCTCCTACAATGAGCAGTTCTTC.

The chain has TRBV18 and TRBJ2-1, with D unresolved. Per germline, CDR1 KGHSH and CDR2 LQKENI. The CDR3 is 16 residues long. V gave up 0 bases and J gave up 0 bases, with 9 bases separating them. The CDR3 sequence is CASSPPSSASYNEQFF. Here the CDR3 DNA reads TGTGCCAGCTCACCACCTAGCAGCGCCTCCTACAATGAGCAGTTCTTC.

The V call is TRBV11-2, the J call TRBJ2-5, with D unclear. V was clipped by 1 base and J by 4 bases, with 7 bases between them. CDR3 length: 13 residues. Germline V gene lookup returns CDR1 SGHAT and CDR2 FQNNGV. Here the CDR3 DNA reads TGTGCCAGCAGCTTAGGCCTATTAGAGACCCAGTACTTC. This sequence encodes CASSLGLLETQYF.

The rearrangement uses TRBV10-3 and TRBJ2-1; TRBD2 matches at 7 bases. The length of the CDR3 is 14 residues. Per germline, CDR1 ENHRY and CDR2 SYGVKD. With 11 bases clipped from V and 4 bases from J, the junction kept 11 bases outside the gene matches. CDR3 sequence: CASRRGSPYNEQFF. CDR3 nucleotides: TGTGCCTCCCGGCGGGGGTCCCCTTACAATGAGCAGTTCTTC.

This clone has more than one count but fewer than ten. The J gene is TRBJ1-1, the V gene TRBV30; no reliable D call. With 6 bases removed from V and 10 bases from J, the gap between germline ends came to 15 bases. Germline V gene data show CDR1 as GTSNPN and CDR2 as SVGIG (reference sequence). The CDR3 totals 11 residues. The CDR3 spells CACHDQPGAFF. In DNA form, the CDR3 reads TGTGCCTGTCACGATCAACCCGGAGCTTTCTTT.

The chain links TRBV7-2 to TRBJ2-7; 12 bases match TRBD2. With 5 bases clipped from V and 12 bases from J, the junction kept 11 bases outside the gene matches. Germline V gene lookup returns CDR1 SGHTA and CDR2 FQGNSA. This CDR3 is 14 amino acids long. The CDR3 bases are TGTGCCAGCAGCCCAACTGGGCTAGCGGGGGGGGTGTACTTC. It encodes CASSPTGLAGGVYF.

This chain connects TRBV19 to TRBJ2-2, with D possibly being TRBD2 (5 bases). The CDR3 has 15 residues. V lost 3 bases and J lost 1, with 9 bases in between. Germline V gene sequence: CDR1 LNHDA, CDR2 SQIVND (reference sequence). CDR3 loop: CASSIFGGNTGELFF. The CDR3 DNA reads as TGTGCCAGTAGTATTTTTGGAGGGAACACCGGGGAGCTGTTTTTT.

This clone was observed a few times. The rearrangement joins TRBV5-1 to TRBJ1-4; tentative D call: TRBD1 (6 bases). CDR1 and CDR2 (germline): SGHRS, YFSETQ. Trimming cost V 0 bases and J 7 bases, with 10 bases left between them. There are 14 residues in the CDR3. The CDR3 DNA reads TGCGCCAGCAGCTTGGAACAGGGACGTGAAAAACTGTTTTTT. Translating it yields CASSLEQGREKLFF.

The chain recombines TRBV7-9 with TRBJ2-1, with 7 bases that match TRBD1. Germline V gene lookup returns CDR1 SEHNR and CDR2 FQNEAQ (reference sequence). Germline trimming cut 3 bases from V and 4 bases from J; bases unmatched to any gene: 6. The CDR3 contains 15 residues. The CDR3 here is CASSFQTGPYNEQFF. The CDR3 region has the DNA TGTGCCAGCAGCTTTCAGACAGGGCCTTACAATGAGCAGTTCTTC.

CDR3 coding DNA: TGTGCCAGCAGCATATTAGCGGGGACGGGGACAGATACGCAGTATTTT. Its translation: CASSILAGTGTDTQYF. The chain has TRBV28 and TRBJ2-3; TRBD2 aligns across 8 bases. Looked up from germline, CDR1 is MDHEN and CDR2 is SYDVKM. CDR3 length: 16 amino acids. V trimming: 6 bases; J trimming: 3 bases; junction bases outside the gene matches: 11. Full variable domain (rest looked up from reference TRBV28 and TRBJ2-3): DVKVTQSSRYLVKRTGEKVFLECVQDMDHENMFWYRQDPGLGLRLIYFSYDVKMKEKGDIPEGYSVSREKKERFSLILESASTNQTSMYLCASSILAGTGTDTQYFGPGTRLTVL.

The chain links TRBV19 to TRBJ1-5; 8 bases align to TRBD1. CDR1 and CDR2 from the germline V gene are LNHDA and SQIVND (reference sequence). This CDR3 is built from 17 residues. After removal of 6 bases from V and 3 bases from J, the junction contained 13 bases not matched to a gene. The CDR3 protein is CASRNRPRQGNNQPQHF. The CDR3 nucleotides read TGTGCCAGTAGAAACCGCCCCAGACAGGGGAACAATCAGCCCCAGCATTTT.

CDR3 sequence (DNA): TGTGCTAGTGGTTTGAGCGGGGGGTCCCGTCGATTTAGCACAGATACGCAGTATTTT. Translating it yields CASGLSGGSRRFSTDTQYF. The rearrangement uses TRBV12-5 and TRBJ2-3; 9 nucleotides line up with TRBD2. The CDR3 has 19 amino acids. The V and J ends lost 2 bases and 0 bases, in that order; junction bases with no gene match: 12. Germline V lookup: CDR1 LGHNT, CDR2 FRNRAP.

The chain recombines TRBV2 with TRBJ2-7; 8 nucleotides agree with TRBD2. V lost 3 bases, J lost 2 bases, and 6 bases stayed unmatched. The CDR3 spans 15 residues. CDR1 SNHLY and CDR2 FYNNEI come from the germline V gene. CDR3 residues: CASSDLREGPYEQYF. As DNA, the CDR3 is TGTGCCAGCAGTGACCTTCGGGAGGGCCCCTACGAGCAGTACTTC.

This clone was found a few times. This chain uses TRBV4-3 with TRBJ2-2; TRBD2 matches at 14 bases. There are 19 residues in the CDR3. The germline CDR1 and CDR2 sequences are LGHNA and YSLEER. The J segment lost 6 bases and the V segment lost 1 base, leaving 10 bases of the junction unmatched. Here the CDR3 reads CASSQATSGGATGPGELFF. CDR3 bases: TGCGCCAGCAGCCAAGCGACTAGCGGGGGGGCCACGGGGCCCGGGGAGCTGTTTTTT.

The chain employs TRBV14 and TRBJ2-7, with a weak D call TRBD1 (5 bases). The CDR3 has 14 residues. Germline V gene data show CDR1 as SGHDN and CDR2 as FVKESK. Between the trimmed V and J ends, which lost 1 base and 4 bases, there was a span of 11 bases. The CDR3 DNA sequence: TGTGCCAGCAGCCAAGTGGCAGGGAATTACGAGCAGTACTTC. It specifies CASSQVAGNYEQYF.

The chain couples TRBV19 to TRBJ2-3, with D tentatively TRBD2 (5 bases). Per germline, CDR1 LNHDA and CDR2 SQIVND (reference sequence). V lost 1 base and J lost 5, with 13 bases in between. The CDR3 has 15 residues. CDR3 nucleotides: TGTGCCAGTAGTATAGGAGGGCTAGCCGGAGATACGCAGTATTTT. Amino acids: CASSIGGLAGDTQYF.

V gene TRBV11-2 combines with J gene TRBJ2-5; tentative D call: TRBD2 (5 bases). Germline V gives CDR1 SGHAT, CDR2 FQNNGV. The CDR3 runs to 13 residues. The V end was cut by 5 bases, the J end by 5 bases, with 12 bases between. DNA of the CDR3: TGTGCCAGCAGCAACGGGGTCAGGGAGACCCAGTACTTC. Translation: CASSNGVRETQYF.

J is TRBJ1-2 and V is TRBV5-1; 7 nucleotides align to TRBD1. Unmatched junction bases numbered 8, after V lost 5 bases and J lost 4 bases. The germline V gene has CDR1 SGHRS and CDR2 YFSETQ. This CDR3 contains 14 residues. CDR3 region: CASRRDSEGYGYTF. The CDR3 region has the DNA TGCGCCAGCAGAAGGGACAGCGAGGGCTATGGCTACACCTTC.

The CDR3 protein is CASSEALAPSLNEQFF. The CDR3 DNA reads as TGTGCCAGCAGTGAAGCCCTAGCCCCCAGCCTTAATGAGCAGTTCTTC. The rearrangement joins TRBV2 to TRBJ2-1, with D possibly TRBD2 on 5 matching bases. The CDR3 has 16 residues. From germline, CDR1 is SNHLY and CDR2 FYNNEI. V was cut by 0 bases and J by 7 bases, with 16 bases left in between.

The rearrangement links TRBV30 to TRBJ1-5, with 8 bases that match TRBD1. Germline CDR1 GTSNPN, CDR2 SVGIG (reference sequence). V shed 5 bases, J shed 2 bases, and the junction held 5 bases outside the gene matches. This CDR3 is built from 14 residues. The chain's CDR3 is CAWPKGQGNQPQHF. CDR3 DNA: TGTGCCTGGCCAAAGGGACAGGGCAATCAGCCCCAGCATTTT.